This TCR beta chain was found in a study of control samples from healthy donors and cancer patients (dated by TCRdb to 2020 to 2021). In regard to this clone: Its binding antigen is unknown. No base-level quality is on record; no much larger clone is a single base apart.

The protocol used for the library was the immunoSEQ multiplex PCR assay. Drawn from immuneACCESS, this table holds only the in-frame rearrangements with V and J called that TCRdb kept. Clones are partly lost; checked studies trace under half to an unresolved V gene and leave the rest unexplained. For this sample there are 64,000 or so clones; 92% appear just once. About 1.7% of the sample is in the top ten clones. CDR1 and CDR2 (SGHDT, YYEEEE) derive from the germline V gene. The CDR3, cysteine through phenylalanine, is 16 amino acids long. The sequence is cut down to CDR3 DNA, 48 bases in frame from base 1. V is trimmed back by 4 bases and J by 1 base, and the junction contains 2 bases that no gene match accounts for.

The receptor was derived from a man aged 35 to 55 with colorectal cancer. Rearrangement joined TRBV5-6 to TRBJ2-3, with 14 bases matching TRBD2. The source material was PBMCs. The bases are TGTGCCAGCAGCCCGGGACTAGCGGGGGGCACAGATACGCAGTATTTT. Protein translation: CASSPGLAGGTDTQYF.